In this sample, the clone carrying this TCR beta chain turned up a few times. Its antigen is as yet unknown. The data originate from a study of a mutant IDH1 vaccine in newly diagnosed glioma. The CDR3 totals 12 residues. Germline CDR1 and CDR2: LNHDA and SQIVND (reference sequence). Trimming took off 0 bases at V and 3 bases at J, with 0 bases between the two ends. General study findings and limits: Whatever changes occurred in top peripheral T cell clonotypes seemed unrelated to pseudoprogression.

TCRdb's table, derived via immunoSEQ multiplex PCR, lists solely in-frame clones and lacks some. The sample has about 32,000 clones, around 79% seen once. This sample's time point: baseline, week 1 (first vaccination visit). The treatment was: pre-vaccination baseline after standard-of-care therapy. This TCR came from a young man with glioma. Sequencing used PBMCs, obtained from a glioma patient treated with radiotherapy, temozolomide or both. The chain links TRBV19 to TRBJ2-1; D is unresolved. CDR3 protein: CASSIDYNEQFF. In nucleotides, the CDR3 is TGTGCCAGTAGTATAGACTACAATGAGCAGTTCTTC.